Following are 9 T cell receptor beta chains from one sample sequenced in a study of T cell repertoires in cytomegalovirus infection. From the reads, TCRdb called clonotypes with MiXCR, one entry per CDR3 protein. The sample has about 480,000 distinct CDR3 sequences; 25% to 35% are singletons. These receptors' antigens are unknown. Specimen: cultured PBMCs, collected from culture after CMV antigen stimulation. The receptor source for this set is a human donor in good health (CMV status not recorded). Some clones in this sample may be carry-over from other donors' samples.

This clonotype occurred many times. CDR3 in amino acids: CASSPGFGGETQYF. The CDR3 bases are TGTGCCAGCAGCCCCGGTTTCGGTGGAGAGACCCAGTACTTC. The chain combines TRBV7-2 with TRBJ2-5; D is undetermined. The germline V gene encodes CDR1 SGHTA and CDR2 FQGNSA. This CDR3 is built from 14 residues. V lost 5 bases and J lost 4, with 14 bases in between. Using reference TRBV7-2 and TRBJ2-5 for the parts outside the CDR3, the full variable domain is GAGVSQSPSNKVTEKGKDVELRCDPISGHTALYWYRQSLGQGLEFLIYFQGNSAPDKSGLPSDRFSAERTGGSVSTLTIQRTQQEDSAVYLCASSPGFGGETQYFGPGTRLLVL.

The chain carries TRBV28 and TRBJ2-2; 8 positions agree with TRBD2. This CDR3 has 15 residues. V dropped 4 bases and J dropped 7; count of bases not matched to a gene: 8. Looked up from germline, CDR1 is MDHEN and CDR2 is SYDVKM. The CDR3, as DNA: TGTGCCAGCAGTTCTCCCGGGAGGGCATTCGGGGAGCTGTTTTTT. It codes for CASSSPGRAFGELFF.

This clonotype was seen only a few times. This chain connects TRBV7-8 to TRBJ2-5; 9 nucleotides line up with TRBD2. Trimming at V came to 5 bases and at J to 1 base, leaving 17 bases not matched to a gene. Germline values: CDR1 SGHVS, CDR2 FQNEAQ. The CDR3 sequence is 19 residues long. The chain's CDR3 is CASSPLAGPAREVQETQYF. CDR3 in DNA: TGTGCCAGCAGCCCCCTAGCGGGACCAGCGCGGGAGGTCCAAGAGACCCAGTACTTC.

In its sample, this clonotype was seen once. The V and J genes are TRBV4-3 and TRBJ1-6, with 9 bases lining up with TRBD1. CDR1 and CDR2 from the germline V gene are LGHNA and YSLEER. V lost 1 base to trimming and J lost 7 bases; unmatched junction nucleotides: 5. The CDR3 is 16 residues long. The CDR3 DNA reads as TGCGCCAGCAGCCAAGCGTCCGGGACAGGGAATTCACCCCTCCACTTT. Translating it yields CASSQASGTGNSPLHF.

This chain links TRBV27 with TRBJ1-1; D is perhaps TRBD1 (6 bases). The germline V and J ends were trimmed by 5 bases and 5 bases, with 15 bases remaining between them. CDR1 is MNHEY and CDR2 is SMNVEV in the germline V gene (reference sequence). The CDR3 is 14 residues long. The CDR3 DNA follows: TGTGCCAGCAGTCCCCCCAGGGGTGGGACTGAAGCTTTCTTT. Its protein product is CASSPPRGGTEAFF.

The genes are TRBV25-1 and TRBJ2-3; TRBD1 matches 7 bases. Germline V lookup: CDR1 MGHDK, CDR2 SYGVNS. This CDR3 has 15 amino acids. V shed 4 bases and J 0 bases; nucleotides not matched to a gene: 4. CDR3 bases: TGTGCCAGCAGTGCAGACAGGGCTAGCACAGATACGCAGTATTTT. Protein: CASSADRASTDTQYF.

The rearrangement joins TRBV19 to TRBJ1-1; possible D gene TRBD1, 5 bases. Germline V gene sequence: CDR1 LNHDA, CDR2 SQIVND (reference sequence). The CDR3 covers 14 residues. V gave up 3 bases and J gave up 4 bases, with 12 bases separating them. CDR3 amino acids: CASSMGGVATEAFF. In DNA form, the CDR3 reads TGTGCCAGTAGTATGGGGGGAGTGGCCACTGAAGCTTTCTTT. The full variable domain, completed using reference TRBV19 and TRBJ1-1, is DGGITQSPKYLFRKEGQNVTLSCEQNLNHDAMYWYRQDPGQGLRLIYYSQIVNDFQKGDIAEGYSVSREKKESFPLTVTSAQKNPTAFYLCASSMGGVATEAFFGQGTRLTVV.

CDR3 residues: CASGEPLAPLTDTQYF. The DNA of the CDR3 is TGTGCTAGTGGTGAGCCACTAGCGCCCCTCACAGATACGCAGTATTTT. The chain employs TRBV12-5 and TRBJ2-3, with 7 bases that match TRBD2. J lost 2 bases, V lost 5 bases, and 10 bases had no gene match. The CDR3 totals 16 residues. Germline CDR1 is LGHNT and CDR2 is FRNRAP. The full variable domain, completed using reference TRBV12-5 and TRBJ2-3, is DARVTQTPRHKVTEMGQEVTMRCQPILGHNTVFWYRQTMMQGLELLAYFRNRAPLDDSGMPKDRFSAEMPDATLATLKIQPSEPRDSAVYFCASGEPLAPLTDTQYFGPGTRLTVL.

This clonotype has more than one count but fewer than ten. The V and J genes are TRBV7-2 and TRBJ2-1; D is uncertain. Germline-derived CDR1 and CDR2 are SGHTA and FQGNSA. V dropped 4 bases and J dropped 3 bases, with 22 bases sitting between them. This CDR3 has 18 amino acids. CDR3 DNA: TGTGCCAGCAGCTATTCGAAGACCGAAGGCCTCGTCTACAATGAGCAGTTCTTC. Translating gives CASSYSKTEGLVYNEQFF.